The 15 T cell receptor beta chains reported below all come from one sample, sequenced in a study of identical twins. TCRdb reanalysed the 5' RACE reads using MiXCR and keeps one entry per CDR3 protein. The data contain around 1.7 million distinct CDR3 sequences, around 33% of them singletons. Sequencing used cord blood. Source of these receptors: a newborn girl in good health.

There are a few counts of this clonotype. The gene calls are TRBV27 and TRBJ2-4; TRBD2 might be the D (5 bases). CDR3 length equals 15 residues. Germline-derived CDR1 and CDR2 are MNHEY and SMNVEV (reference sequence). V was trimmed by 4 bases and J by 8 bases, leaving 18 bases between them. In DNA, the CDR3 is TGTGCCAGCAGTTCCCAAGGAGGCGTCGGGGACATTCAGTACTTC. Its translation: CASSSQGGVGDIQYF.

The chain joins TRBV7-8 to TRBJ1-5, with 10 bases fitting TRBD1. This CDR3 is built from 17 residues. CDR1 is SGHVS, CDR2 FQNEAQ, per germline. After removal of 3 bases from V and 0 bases from J, the junction contained 5 bases not matched to a gene. In DNA form, the CDR3 reads TGTGCCAGCAGCTTGGACAGGGGGAAATCTAGCAATCAGCCCCAGCATTTT. This encodes CASSLDRGKSSNQPQHF.

The gene calls are TRBV20-1 and TRBJ2-2; 10 bases line up with TRBD2. This CDR3 is built from 13 residues. CDR1 is DFQATT and CDR2 is SNEGSKA in the germline V gene (reference sequence). Germline trimming cut 4 bases from V and 6 bases from J; bases unmatched to any gene: 2. Here the CDR3 reads CSAKLAGPGELFF. Written as DNA, the CDR3 is TGCAGTGCTAAACTAGCGGGGCCCGGGGAGCTGTTTTTT.

The V gene is TRBV5-5, the J gene TRBJ2-7, with D tentatively TRBD1 (6 bases). V was cut by 2 bases and J by 3 bases, with 18 bases left in between. Per the germline V gene, CDR1 is SGHKS and CDR2 is YYEKEE (reference sequence). This CDR3 is built from 16 residues. The CDR3 DNA sequence: TGTGCCAGCAGCTTACCCGGGACAAGGAGCCTCTACGAGCAGTACTTC. It yields the protein CASSLPGTRSLYEQYF.

The chain recombines TRBV5-5 with TRBJ1-2, with D perhaps matching TRBD1 (6 bases). The V and J ends lost 4 bases and 3 bases respectively, with 13 bases between them. CDR1 and CDR2 (germline): SGHKS, YYEKEE (reference sequence). There are 14 residues in the CDR3. The DNA of the CDR3 is TGTGCCAGCAGCCCAAAGGGGGTTGACTATGGCTACACCTTC. Its translation is CASSPKGVDYGYTF.

This clonotype was seen only a few times. J is TRBJ1-1 and V is TRBV2; D ambiguous. The CDR3 totals 12 residues. The germline V and J ends were trimmed by 7 bases and 3 bases, with 9 bases remaining between them. The germline CDR1 and CDR2 sequences are SNHLY and FYNNEI. CDR3 coding DNA: TGTGCCAGCATTTGGATGGACACTGAAGCTTTCTTT. This sequence encodes CASIWMDTEAFF.

This rearrangement joins TRBV19 to TRBJ2-1; 9 bases line up with TRBD2. V shed 3 bases and J 8 bases; nucleotides not matched to a gene: 8. In germline, CDR1 is LNHDA, CDR2 SQIVND (reference sequence). The CDR3 spans 15 residues. CDR3 sequence (DNA): TGTGCCAGTAGTATGGGGTCTAGCGGGATAGATGAGCAGTTCTTC. The encoded protein is CASSMGSSGIDEQFF.

This chain connects TRBV5-1 to TRBJ2-3; TRBD1 matches at 10 bases. J was trimmed by 4 bases and V by 4 bases; bases with no gene match: 3. Germline V lookup: CDR1 SGHRS, CDR2 YFSETQ. The CDR3 extends over 14 amino acids. Here the CDR3 reads CASSDRGRPDTQYF. The CDR3 nucleotides read TGCGCCAGCAGCGACAGGGGGCGCCCAGATACGCAGTATTTT.

This clonotype was detected a few times. The chain is built from TRBV2 and TRBJ2-7; a weak D match, TRBD1 (5 bases). The CDR3 contains 14 residues. Trimming removed 7 bases at V and 3 bases at J, with 16 bases between. Germline CDR1 SNHLY, CDR2 FYNNEI. This CDR3 is CASIRDRRLYEQYF. CDR3 DNA: TGTGCCAGCATCCGAGACAGACGACTCTACGAGCAGTACTTC.

V is TRBV3-1 and J is TRBJ2-5, with D possibly being TRBD2 (5 bases). The ends were cut back, 0 bases at V and 5 bases at J, with 13 bases in the middle. The V gene's germline CDR1 is LGHDT and CDR2 YNNKEL (reference sequence). The CDR3 runs to 15 residues. The CDR3 region is CASSQDGLAAETQYF. The CDR3 DNA reads as TGTGCCAGCAGCCAAGATGGCCTAGCAGCGGAGACCCAGTACTTC.

This clonotype was found a few times. The CDR3 sequence is CAISRVFSYEQYF. CDR3 DNA: TGTGCCATCAGTAGGGTTTTCTCCTACGAGCAGTACTTC. The chain uses TRBV10-3 and TRBJ2-7, with D unresolved. Trimming removed 5 bases at V and 0 bases at J, with 8 bases between. The CDR3 loop spans 13 amino acids. Per the germline V gene, CDR1 is ENHRY and CDR2 is SYGVKD.

This clonotype was counted only a few times. V is TRBV6-4 and J is TRBJ2-3; 8 bases are a match to TRBD2. Trimming removed 2 bases from V and 3 bases from J; junction bases left unmatched: 4. Looked up from germline, CDR1 is MRHNA and CDR2 is SNTAGT. The CDR3 has 15 amino acids. The CDR3 is CASSDVSGATDTQYF. In DNA, the CDR3 is TGTGCCAGCAGTGACGTTAGCGGGGCGACAGATACGCAGTATTTT.

This clonotype was counted ten times or more. The chain uses TRBV4-2 and TRBJ2-7; D call uncertain. V was clipped by 0 bases and J by 3 bases, with 12 bases between them. CDR1 LGHNA and CDR2 YNFKEQ come from the germline V gene. The CDR3 is 15 amino acids. The CDR3 DNA is TGTGCCAGCAGCCAAGAAGTCAAGACCTACTACGAGCAGTACTTC. This translates into CASSQEVKTYYEQYF.

This clonotype was counted only a few times. The chain combines TRBV20-1 with TRBJ2-7; 12 nucleotides match TRBD2. CDR3 length: 15 amino acids. Losses at the gene ends were 2 bases for V and 3 bases for J; bases not matched to a gene: 5. Looked up from germline, CDR1 is DFQATT and CDR2 is SNEGSKA (reference sequence). For the CDR3, the DNA is TGCAGTGCTAGACCAAGGGGACTAGCGGGCTACGAGCAGTACTTC. It specifies CSARPRGLAGYEQYF.

This clonotype has at least ten counts. The V gene is TRBV12-3 or TRBV12-4, the J gene TRBJ2-1; D might be TRBD2 (6 bases). The length of the CDR3 is 14 residues. Between the trimmed V and J ends, which lost 5 bases and 14 bases, there was a span of 22 bases. In nucleotides, the CDR3 is TGTGCCAGCAGTCCCTTCCGGACTAACCCTACAAAGTTCTTC. Translating gives CASSPFRTNPTKFF.